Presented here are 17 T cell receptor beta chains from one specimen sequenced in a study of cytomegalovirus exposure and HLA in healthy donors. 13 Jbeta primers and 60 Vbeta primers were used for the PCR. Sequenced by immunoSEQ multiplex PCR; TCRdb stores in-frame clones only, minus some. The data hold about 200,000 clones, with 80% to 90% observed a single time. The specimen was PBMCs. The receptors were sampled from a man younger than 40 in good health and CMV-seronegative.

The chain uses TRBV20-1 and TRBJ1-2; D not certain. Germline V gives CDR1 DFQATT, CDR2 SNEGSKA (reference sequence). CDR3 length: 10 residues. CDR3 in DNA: TGCCTGCTCGACCGGGGAGGCTACACCTTC. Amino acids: CLLDRGGYTF.

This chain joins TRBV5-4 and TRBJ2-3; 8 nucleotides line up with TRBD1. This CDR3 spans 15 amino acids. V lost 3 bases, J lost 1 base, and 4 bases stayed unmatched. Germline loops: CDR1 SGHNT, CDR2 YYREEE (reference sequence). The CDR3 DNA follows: TGTGCCAGCAGCTCGCCGGGACAGGGCACAGATACGCAGTATTTT. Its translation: CASSSPGQGTDTQYF.

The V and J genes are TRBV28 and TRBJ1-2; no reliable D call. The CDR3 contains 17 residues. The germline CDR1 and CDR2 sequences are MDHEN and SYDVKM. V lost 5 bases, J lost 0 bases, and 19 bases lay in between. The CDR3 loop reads CASSGPTKTPSNYGYTF. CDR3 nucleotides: TGTGCCAGCAGTGGGCCGACGAAAACACCCTCTAACTATGGCTACACCTTC.

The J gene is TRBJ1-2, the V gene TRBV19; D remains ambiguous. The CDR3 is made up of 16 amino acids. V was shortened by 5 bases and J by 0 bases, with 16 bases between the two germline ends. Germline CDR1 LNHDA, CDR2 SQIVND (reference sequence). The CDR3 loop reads CASSPPQRLANYGYTF. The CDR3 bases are TGTGCCAGTAGTCCCCCACAGAGACTAGCTAACTATGGCTACACCTTC.

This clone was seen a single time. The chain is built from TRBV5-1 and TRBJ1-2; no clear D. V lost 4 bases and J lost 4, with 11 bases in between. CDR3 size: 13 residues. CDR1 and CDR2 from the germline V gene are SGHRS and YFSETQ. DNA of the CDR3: TGCGCCAGCAGCGCGGACTCACTCTATGGCTACACCTTC. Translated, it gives CASSADSLYGYTF. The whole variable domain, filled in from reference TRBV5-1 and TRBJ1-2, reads KAGVTQTPRYLIKTRGQQVTLSCSPISGHRSVSWYQQTPGQGLQFLFEYFSETQRNKGNFPGRFSGRQFSNSRSEMNVSTLELGDSALYLCASSADSLYGYTFGSGTRLTVV.

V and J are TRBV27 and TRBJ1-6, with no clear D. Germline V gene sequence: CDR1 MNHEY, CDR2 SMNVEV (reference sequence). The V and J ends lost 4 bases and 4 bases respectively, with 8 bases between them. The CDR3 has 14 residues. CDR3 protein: CASSSRQYNSPLHF. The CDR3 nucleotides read TGTGCCAGCAGTTCTCGACAATATAATTCACCCCTCCACTTT.

CDR3 loop: CASSLALVGSSYNEQFF. CDR3 nucleotides: TGTGCCAGCAGCTTAGCACTAGTCGGGTCCTCCTACAATGAGCAGTTCTTC. The chain uses TRBV11-2 and TRBJ2-1; TRBD2 is a possible D gene (5 bases). The CDR3 totals 17 residues. Germline V gene sequence: CDR1 SGHAT, CDR2 FQNNGV. Deletions cut 1 base from V and 0 bases from J, with 13 bases between.

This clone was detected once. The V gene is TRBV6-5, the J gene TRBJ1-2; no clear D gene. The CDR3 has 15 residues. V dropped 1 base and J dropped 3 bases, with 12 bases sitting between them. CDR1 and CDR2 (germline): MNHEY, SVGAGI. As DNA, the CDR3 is TGTGCCAGCAGTTACTGGGCGGGGAATGACTATGGCTACACCTTC. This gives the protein CASSYWAGNDYGYTF.

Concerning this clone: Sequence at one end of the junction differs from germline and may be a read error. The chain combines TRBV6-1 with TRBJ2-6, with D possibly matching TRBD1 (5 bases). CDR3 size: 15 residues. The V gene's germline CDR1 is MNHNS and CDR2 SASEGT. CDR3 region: CASSERGTGASVLTF. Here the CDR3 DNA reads TGTGCCAGCAGTGAAAGGGGAACTGGGGCCAGCGTCCTGACTTTC.

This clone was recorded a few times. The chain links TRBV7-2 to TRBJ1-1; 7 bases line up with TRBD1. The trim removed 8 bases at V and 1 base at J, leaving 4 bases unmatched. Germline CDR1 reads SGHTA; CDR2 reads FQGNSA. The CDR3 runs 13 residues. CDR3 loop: CASRDSPNTEAFF. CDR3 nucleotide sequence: TGTGCCAGCCGGGACAGCCCGAACACTGAAGCTTTCTTT.

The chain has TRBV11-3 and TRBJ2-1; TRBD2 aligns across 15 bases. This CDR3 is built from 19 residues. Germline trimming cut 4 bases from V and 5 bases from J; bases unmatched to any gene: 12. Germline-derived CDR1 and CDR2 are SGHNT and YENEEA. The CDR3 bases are TGTGCCAGCAGCTCCGGACTAGCGGGGGGGCCTGGGGATGACAATGAGCAGTTCTTC. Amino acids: CASSSGLAGGPGDDNEQFF.

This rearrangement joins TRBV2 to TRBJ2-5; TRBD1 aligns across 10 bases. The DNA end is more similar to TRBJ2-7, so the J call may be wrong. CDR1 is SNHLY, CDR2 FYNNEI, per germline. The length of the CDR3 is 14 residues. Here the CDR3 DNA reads TGTGCCAGCAGGGACAGGGGGGTCGCCTACGAGCAGTACTTC. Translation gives CASRDRGVAYEQYF.

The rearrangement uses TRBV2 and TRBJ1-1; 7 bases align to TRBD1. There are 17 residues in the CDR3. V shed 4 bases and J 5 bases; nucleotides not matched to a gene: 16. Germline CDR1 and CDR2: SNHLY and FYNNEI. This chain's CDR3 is CASSGDPTGQRRTEAFF. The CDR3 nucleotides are TGTGCCAGCAGTGGAGATCCAACGGGACAGAGGCGGACTGAAGCTTTCTTT.

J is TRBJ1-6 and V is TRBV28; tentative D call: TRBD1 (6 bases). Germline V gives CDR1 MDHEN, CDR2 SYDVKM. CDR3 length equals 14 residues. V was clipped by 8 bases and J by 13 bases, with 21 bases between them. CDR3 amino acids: CASAGTTSFGPLHF. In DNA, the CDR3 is TGTGCCAGCGCAGGGACAACGAGCTTTGGGCCCCTCCACTTT.

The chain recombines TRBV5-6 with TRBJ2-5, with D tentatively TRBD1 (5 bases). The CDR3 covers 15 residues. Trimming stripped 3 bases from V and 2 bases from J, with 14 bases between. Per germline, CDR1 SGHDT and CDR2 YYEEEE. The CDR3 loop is CASSYAGQGQETQYF. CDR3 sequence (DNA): TGTGCCAGCAGCTACGCCGGCCAGGGACAAGAGACCCAGTACTTC.

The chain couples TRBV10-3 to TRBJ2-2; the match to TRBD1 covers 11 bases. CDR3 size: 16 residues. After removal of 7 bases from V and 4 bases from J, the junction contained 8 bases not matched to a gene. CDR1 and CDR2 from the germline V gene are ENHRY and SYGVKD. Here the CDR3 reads CAIKAAGQGGTGELFF. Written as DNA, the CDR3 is TGTGCCATCAAGGCCGCGGGACAGGGGGGCACCGGGGAGCTGTTTTTT.

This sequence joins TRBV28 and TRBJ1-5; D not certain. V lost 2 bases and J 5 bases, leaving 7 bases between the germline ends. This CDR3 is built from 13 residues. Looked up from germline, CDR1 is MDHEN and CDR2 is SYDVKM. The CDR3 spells CASSLGLHQPQHF. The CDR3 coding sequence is TGTGCCAGCAGTTTAGGGCTACATCAGCCCCAGCATTTT.